Listed below are T cell receptor beta chains from one sample, sequenced in a study of cytotoxic CD8 clonotypes in ibrutinib-treated CLL. TCRdb keeps only in-frame clones here, not all; method: immunoSEQ multiplex PCR. The repertoire holds about 130,000 clones, with approximately 81% as singletons. Sequenced material: PBMCs, taken after 12 months of ibrutinib treatment. These receptors were taken from a human donor with chronic lymphocytic leukemia. Each CDR3 is given with its conserved first and last residue. Fields, in order: D gene, V gene, J gene, clone size, CDR3 DNA, CDR3 protein. D genes are given only for firm matches. Size values are once, few and many counts, or a class for expanded clones, and some rows have none.

TRBD2	TRBV4-1	TRBJ2-1	NA	TGCGCCAGCAGCCAAGTATCTAGCGGGAGGATGTACAATGAGCAGTTCTTC	CASSQVSSGRMYNEQFF
TRBD2	TRBV19	TRBJ2-5	NA	TGTGCCAGTAGTATTATGACTAGCGGGATTCAAGAGACCCAGTACTTC	CASSIMTSGIQETQYF
TRBD1	TRBV18	TRBJ2-1	NA	TGTGCCAGCTCACCGGGACAGTACAATGAGCAGTTCTTC	CASSPGQYNEQFF
NA	TRBV19	TRBJ1-3	NA	TGTGCCAGTAGTAACGTACAGGGAGTAGCTGGAAACACCATATATTTT	CASSNVQGVAGNTIYF
NA	TRBV6-5	TRBJ2-7	NA	TGTGCCAGCAGCCCCCTCACAGGGAACGAGCAGTACTTC	CASSPLTGNEQYF
NA	TRBV5-1	TRBJ2-2	NA	TGCGCCAGCAGCTTGGTAGGAGGTCCAAACACCGGGGAGCTGTTTTTT	CASSLVGGPNTGELFF
TRBD2	TRBV4-2	TRBJ2-3	NA	TGTGCCAGCAACCGACCGACTAGCGGCCCCACAGATACGCAGTATTTT	CASNRPTSGPTDTQYF
NA	TRBV4-2	TRBJ2-1	NA	TGTGCCAGCAGCCAAGAAATAGGGTCCTACAATGAGCAGTTCTTC	CASSQEIGSYNEQFF
TRBD2	TRBV29-1	TRBJ2-7	NA	TGCAGCGTTGAGGGCGCAACTAGCGGGAGCAGCTACGAGCAGTACTTC	CSVEGATSGSSYEQYF
NA	TRBV2	TRBJ2-1	few	TGTGCCAGCAGTGAAGCTACCCATTACAATGAGCAGTTCTTC	CASSEATHYNEQFF
NA	TRBV4-2	TRBJ2-7	NA	TGTGCCAGCAGCCATGACCGATCCTACGAGCAGTACTTC	CASSHDRSYEQYF
NA	TRBV7-2	TRBJ2-2	NA	TGTGCCAGCAGCTTAGCAGGGGTTTTGGGCACCGGGGAGCTGTTTTTT	CASSLAGVLGTGELFF
NA	TRBV9	TRBJ2-3	NA	TGTGCCAGCAGCCCCCGCCAGGTTCGGGGCACAGATACGCAGTATTTT	CASSPRQVRGTDTQYF
NA	TRBV19	TRBJ2-3	NA	TGTGCCAGTAGTATAGATTTTCTCATAACGACAGATACGCAGTATTTT	CASSIDFLITTDTQYF
TRBD1	TRBV5-5	TRBJ1-5	NA	TGTGCCAGCAGCCGGACAGGGGGTACGGAGGGGCCCCAGCATTTT	CASSRTGGTEGPQHF
TRBD1	TRBV29-1	TRBJ1-1	few	TGCAGCGTTTACAGGGGGCGGAACACTGAAGCTTTCTTT	CSVYRGRNTEAFF
TRBD1	TRBV5-1	TRBJ2-1	NA	TGCGCCAGCAGCGAGGGACAGATTGAGCAGTTCTTC	CASSEGQIEQFF
NA	TRBV18	TRBJ1-1	many	TGTGCCAGCTCACCACTCGGCAGGCTGAACACTGAAGCTTTCTTT	CASSPLGRLNTEAFF
NA	TRBV5-1	TRBJ2-6	NA	TGCGCCAGCAGCTTGGGGGGCGCTGGGGCCAACGTCCTGACTTTC	CASSLGGAGANVLTF
NA	TRBV7-8	TRBJ2-1	NA	TGTGCCAGCAGCTTAGCTTCCGACCTCGGGACGCGGAATGAGCAGTTCTTC	CASSLASDLGTRNEQFF
NA	TRBV7-6	TRBJ2-3	NA	TGTGCCAGCAGCTTAGATAGGCTGTCAGGGGTAGATACGCAGTATTTT	CASSLDRLSGVDTQYF
NA	TRBV25-1	TRBJ2-1	once	TGTGCCAGCAGTGGAATACTTGACGGGAATGAGCAGTTCTTC	CASSGILDGNEQFF
NA	TRBV2	TRBJ1-1	once	TGTGCCAGCAGTGATAGAGATCATGAAGCTTTCTTT	CASSDRDHEAFF
TRBD2	TRBV6-1	TRBJ2-7	few	TGTGCCAGCAGTCTATCGGGAGGCATCTACGAGCAGTACTTC	CASSLSGGIYEQYF
TRBD1	TRBV6-5	TRBJ1-1	NA	TGTGCCAGCAGCTGGGACAGGGTCATGAACACTGAAGCTTTCTTT	CASSWDRVMNTEAFF
NA	TRBV5-6	TRBJ2-7	NA	TGTGCCAGCAGCTTCGGAGGCGGCCGATCCTACGAGCAGTACTTC	CASSFGGGRSYEQYF
NA	TRBV7-8	TRBJ2-7	NA	TGTGCCAGCAGCTTTTTGGCCTTCCACTCCTACGAGCAGTACTTC	CASSFLAFHSYEQYF
NA	TRBV6-1	TRBJ1-5	NA	TGTGCCAGCAGTGACTATGAGTACAGGGTAAATCAGCCCCAGCATTTT	CASSDYEYRVNQPQHF
TRBD1	TRBV10-3	TRBJ2-4	NA	TGTGCCATCAGTGAACAGGACAGGGCGGCCAAAAACATTCAGTACTTC	CAISEQDRAAKNIQYF
NA	TRBV18	TRBJ2-5	NA	TGTGCCAGCTCGCTGGGGGTTCGGGAGACCCAGTACTTC	CASSLGVRETQYF
NA	TRBV14	TRBJ2-1	NA	TGTGCCAGCAGCCAGATTACTCGATACAATGAGCAGTTCTTC	CASSQITRYNEQFF
NA	TRBV6-4	TRBJ2-3	NA	TGTGCCAGCAGTGACGGGGAAGGGTCAGATACGCAGTATTTT	CASSDGEGSDTQYF
NA	TRBV7-2	TRBJ2-2	NA	TGTGCCAGCAGCTTAGACACGGGGTTAGAGACCAGGGAGCTGTTTTTT	CASSLDTGLETRELFF
TRBD2	TRBV4-1	TRBJ2-3	NA	TGCGCCAGCAGCCAAGATCTTGTTAGCGGGGATACGCAGTATTTT	CASSQDLVSGDTQYF
NA	TRBV7-9	TRBJ2-2	NA	TGTGCCAGCAGCTTGGGTATCCGAGCGAACACCGGGGAGCTGTTTTTT	CASSLGIRANTGELFF
NA	TRBV27	TRBJ2-1	NA	TGTGCCAGCAGTTTCCTCGGTGCCAATGAGCAGTTCTTC	CASSFLGANEQFF
TRBD2	TRBV19	TRBJ2-5	NA	TGTGCCAGCGGAGGTCGCGGGGGGTGGCGAGAGACCCAGTACTTC	CASGGRGGWRETQYF
NA	TRBV10-3	TRBJ2-3	NA	TGTGCCATCAGTCGGCAGGACACAGATACGCAGTATTTT	CAISRQDTDTQYF
TRBD2	TRBV7-6	TRBJ2-1	NA	TGTGCCAGCAGCTTGGTCGGCGGGAGTATTCCCTACAATGAGCAGTTCTTC	CASSLVGGSIPYNEQFF
TRBD2	TRBV11-2	TRBJ2-5	once	TGTGCCAGCAGCTTAGATGCCCTAGCGGGAATAGAGACCCAGTACTTC	CASSLDALAGIETQYF
NA	TRBV5-1	TRBJ1-4	NA	TGCGCCAGCAGTCAAGGACGGGCAACTAATGAAAAACTGTTTTTT	CASSQGRATNEKLFF
TRBD1	TRBV28	TRBJ2-7	NA	TGTGCCAGCGAAAAGGGACAGGGGCTAAACGAGCAGTACTTC	CASEKGQGLNEQYF
NA	TRBV15	TRBJ2-3	NA	TGTGCCACCAGCACGTCCACAGATACGCAGTATTTT	CATSTSTDTQYF
TRBD2	TRBV5-1	TRBJ2-7	NA	TGCGCCAGCAGCCCGGGGGGAGGATCCTACGAGCAGTACTTC	CASSPGGGSYEQYF
NA	TRBV5-4	TRBJ2-7	NA	TGTGCCAGCAGCTTGTCCGGGACTGCCCTGTACGAGCAGTACTTC	CASSLSGTALYEQYF
TRBD2	TRBV19	TRBJ2-1	NA	TGTGCCAGTAGTCAGGGACTAGCGGGAGACAATGAGCAGTTCTTC	CASSQGLAGDNEQFF
TRBD1	TRBV7-2	TRBJ2-7	once	TGTGCCAGCAGCTCATTGACAGGGTCCTACGAGCAGTACTTC	CASSSLTGSYEQYF
NA	TRBV29-1	TRBJ2-5	NA	TGCAGCGTTAAGCCGCAAGAGACCCAGTACTTC	CSVKPQETQYF
NA	TRBV7-2	TRBJ2-7	NA	TGTGCCAGCAGCTTTGGGGCAGCACAGGCCTACGAGCAGTACTTC	CASSFGAAQAYEQYF
TRBD2	TRBV4-2	TRBJ2-3	NA	TGTGCCAGCAGCCCGCCGGGACTAGCGGAGGAGACAAACCGCACAGATACGCAGTATTTT	CASSPPGLAEETNRTDTQYF
TRBD2	TRBV5-5	TRBJ2-1	NA	TGTGCCAGCAGCCCCTTGATGGGAGGGCTCGATGAGCAGTTCTTC	CASSPLMGGLDEQFF